The sequence of this T cell receptor beta chain was determined in a study of T cells of healthy individuals. TCRdb independently ran MiXCR on the 5' RACE reads; one entry per CDR3 protein. The sample includes around 100,000 distinct CDR3 sequences, under 20% of them seen just once. V was cut by 0 bases and J by 6 bases, with 6 bases left in between. The CDR3 consists of 13 residues. Germline lookup yields CDR1 MNHEY and CDR2 SVGEGT. This clonotype came up a few times. This receptor was obtained from a human donor in good health. The gene calls are TRBV6-2 or TRBV6-3 and TRBJ2-1, with no clear D. CDR3 DNA: TGTGCCAGCAGTTACTCCTCTGGCAATGAGCAGTTCTTC. This translates into CASSYSSGNEQFF.